This T cell receptor beta chain was sequenced during a study of cytomegalovirus exposure and HLA in healthy donors. The PCR made use of 60 Vbeta and 13 Jbeta primers. Profiled with immunoSEQ multiplex PCR; TCRdb holds only in-frame clones, not every one. The table lists some 160,000 clones, over 75% of them singletons. Germline CDR1 MNHNS, CDR2 SASEGT. This CDR3 is built from 15 residues. Trimming took 8 bases from V and 4 from J; bases not matched to a gene: 7. The chain employs TRBV6-1 and TRBJ1-3; TRBD1 matches at 11 bases. This TCR was sampled from a woman aged 25 to 39 in good health and CMV-seronegative. The sequenced material came from PBMCs. CDR3 in amino acids: CASPGQGVGGNTIYF. CDR3 bases: TGTGCCAGCCCGGGACAGGGGGTGGGAGGAAACACCATATATTTT.